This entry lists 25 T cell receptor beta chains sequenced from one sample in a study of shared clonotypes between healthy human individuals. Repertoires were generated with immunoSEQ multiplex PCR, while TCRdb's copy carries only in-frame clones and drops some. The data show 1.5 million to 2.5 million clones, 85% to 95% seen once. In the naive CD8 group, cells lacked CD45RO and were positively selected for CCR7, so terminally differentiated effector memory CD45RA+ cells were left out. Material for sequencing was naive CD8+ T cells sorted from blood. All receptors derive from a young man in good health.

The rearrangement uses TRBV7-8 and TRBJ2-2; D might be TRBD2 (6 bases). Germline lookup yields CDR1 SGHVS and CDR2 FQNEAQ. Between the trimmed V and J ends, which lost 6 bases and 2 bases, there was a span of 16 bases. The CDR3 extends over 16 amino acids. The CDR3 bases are TGTGCCAGCAGTTGGCGGGGCGTTCCCAACACCGGGGAGCTGTTTTTT. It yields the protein CASSWRGVPNTGELFF.

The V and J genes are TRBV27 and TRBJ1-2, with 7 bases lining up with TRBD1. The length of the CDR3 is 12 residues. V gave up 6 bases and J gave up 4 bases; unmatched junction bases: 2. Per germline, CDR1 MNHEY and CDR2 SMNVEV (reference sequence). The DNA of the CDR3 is TGTGCCAGCAGGCAGGGGGGCTATGGCTACACCTTC. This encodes CASRQGGYGYTF.

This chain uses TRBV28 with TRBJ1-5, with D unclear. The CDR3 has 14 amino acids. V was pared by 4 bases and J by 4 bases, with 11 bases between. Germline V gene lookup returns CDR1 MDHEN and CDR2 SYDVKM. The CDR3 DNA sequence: TGTGCCAGCAGTTCACGGCAGGTGAATCAGCCCCAGCATTTT. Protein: CASSSRQVNQPQHF.

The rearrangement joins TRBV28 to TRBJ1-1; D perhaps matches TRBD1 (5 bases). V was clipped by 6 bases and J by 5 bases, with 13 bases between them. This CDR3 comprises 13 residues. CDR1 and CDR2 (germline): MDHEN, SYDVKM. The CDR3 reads CASSEGRGTEAFF. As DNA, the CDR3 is TGTGCCAGCAGCGAGGGTAGGGGAACTGAAGCTTTCTTT. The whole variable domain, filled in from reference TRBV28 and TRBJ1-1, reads DVKVTQSSRYLVKRTGEKVFLECVQDMDHENMFWYRQDPGLGLRLIYFSYDVKMKEKGDIPEGYSVSREKKERFSLILESASTNQTSMYLCASSEGRGTEAFFGQGTRLTVV.

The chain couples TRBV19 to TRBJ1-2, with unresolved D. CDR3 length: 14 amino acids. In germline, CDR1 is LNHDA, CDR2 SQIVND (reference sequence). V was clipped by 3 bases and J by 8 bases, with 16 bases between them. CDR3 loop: CASSIFGMGKGYTF. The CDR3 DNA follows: TGTGCCAGTAGTATTTTCGGGATGGGAAAAGGCTACACCTTC.

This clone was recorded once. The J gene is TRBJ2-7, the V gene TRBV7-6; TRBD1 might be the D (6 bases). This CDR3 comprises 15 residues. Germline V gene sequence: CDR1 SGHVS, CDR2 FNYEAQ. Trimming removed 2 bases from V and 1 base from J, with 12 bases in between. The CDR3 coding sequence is TGTGCCAGCAGCTTAAAGTGGGGGCCTTCCTACGAGCAGTACTTC. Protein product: CASSLKWGPSYEQYF.

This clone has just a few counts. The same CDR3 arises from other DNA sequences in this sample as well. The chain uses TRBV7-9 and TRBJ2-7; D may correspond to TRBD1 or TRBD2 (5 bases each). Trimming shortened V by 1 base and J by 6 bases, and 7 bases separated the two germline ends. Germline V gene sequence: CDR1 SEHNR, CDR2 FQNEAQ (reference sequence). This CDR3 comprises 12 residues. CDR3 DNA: TGTGCCAGCAGCTTAGGTGGGGGCGAGCAGTACTTC. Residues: CASSLGGGEQYF.

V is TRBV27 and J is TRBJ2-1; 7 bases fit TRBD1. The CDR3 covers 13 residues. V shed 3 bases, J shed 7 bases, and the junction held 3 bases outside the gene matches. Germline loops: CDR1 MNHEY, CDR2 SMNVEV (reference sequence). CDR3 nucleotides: TGTGCCAGCAGTTTGACAGGGTGGAATGAGCAGTTCTTC. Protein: CASSLTGWNEQFF.

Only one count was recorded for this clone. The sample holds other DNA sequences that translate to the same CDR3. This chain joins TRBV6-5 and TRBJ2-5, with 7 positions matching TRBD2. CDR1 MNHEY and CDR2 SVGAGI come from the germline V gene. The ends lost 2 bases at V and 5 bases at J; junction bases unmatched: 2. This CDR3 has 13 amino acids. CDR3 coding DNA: TGTGCCAGCAGTTACGGGGAGGGGGAGACCCAGTACTTC. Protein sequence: CASSYGEGETQYF.

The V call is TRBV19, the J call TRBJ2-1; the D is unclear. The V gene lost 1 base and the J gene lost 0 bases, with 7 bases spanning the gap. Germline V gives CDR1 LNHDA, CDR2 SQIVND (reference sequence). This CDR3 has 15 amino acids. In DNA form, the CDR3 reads TGTGCCAGTAGTATAGGCCAGAGCTCCTACAATGAGCAGTTCTTC. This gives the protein CASSIGQSSYNEQFF.

CDR3 region: CASSFRGQATNYGYTF. In nucleotides, the CDR3 is TGCGCCAGCAGCTTTAGGGGACAGGCGACGAACTATGGCTACACCTTC. V is TRBV5-1 and J is TRBJ1-2, with 8 bases that match TRBD1. Trimming at V came to 2 bases and at J to 2 bases, leaving 8 bases not matched to a gene. Per the germline V gene, CDR1 is SGHRS and CDR2 is YFSETQ. This CDR3 is 16 amino acids long.

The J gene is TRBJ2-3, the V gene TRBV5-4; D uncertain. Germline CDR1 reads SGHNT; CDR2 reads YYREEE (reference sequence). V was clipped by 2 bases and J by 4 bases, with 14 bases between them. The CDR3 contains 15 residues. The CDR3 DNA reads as TGTGCCAGCAGCTTCGGAGTGGGCGTCGCAGATACGCAGTATTTT. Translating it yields CASSFGVGVADTQYF.

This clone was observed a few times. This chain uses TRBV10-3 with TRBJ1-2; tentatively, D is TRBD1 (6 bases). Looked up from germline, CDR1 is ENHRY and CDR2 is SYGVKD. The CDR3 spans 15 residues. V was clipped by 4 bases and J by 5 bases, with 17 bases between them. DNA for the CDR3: TGTGCCATCAGTGGAACAGGGAATATCGTTTATGGCTACACCTTC. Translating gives CAISGTGNIVYGYTF.

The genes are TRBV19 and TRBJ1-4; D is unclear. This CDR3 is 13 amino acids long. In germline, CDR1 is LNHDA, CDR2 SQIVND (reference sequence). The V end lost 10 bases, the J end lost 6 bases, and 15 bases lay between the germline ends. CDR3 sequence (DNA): TGTGCCACTCAGGCAGAAGATCATGAAAAACTGTTTTTT. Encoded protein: CATQAEDHEKLFF. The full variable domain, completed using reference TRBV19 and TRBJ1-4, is DGGITQSPKYLFRKEGQNVTLSCEQNLNHDAMYWYRQDPGQGLRLIYYSQIVNDFQKGDIAEGYSVSREKKESFPLTVTSAQKNPTAFYLCATQAEDHEKLFFGSGTQLSVL.

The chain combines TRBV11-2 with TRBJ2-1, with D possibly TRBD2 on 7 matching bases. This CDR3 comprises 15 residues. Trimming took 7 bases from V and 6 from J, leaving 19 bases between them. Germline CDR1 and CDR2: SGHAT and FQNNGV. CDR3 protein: CASIEGGRDINEQFF. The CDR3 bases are TGTGCCAGCATCGAGGGGGGGAGGGATATCAATGAGCAGTTCTTC. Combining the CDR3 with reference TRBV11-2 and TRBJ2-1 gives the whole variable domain EAGVAQSPRYKIIEKRQSVAFWCNPISGHATLYWYQQILGQGPKLLIQFQNNGVVDDSQLPKDRFSAERLKGVDSTLKIQPAKLEDSAVYLCASIEGGRDINEQFFGPGTRLTVL.

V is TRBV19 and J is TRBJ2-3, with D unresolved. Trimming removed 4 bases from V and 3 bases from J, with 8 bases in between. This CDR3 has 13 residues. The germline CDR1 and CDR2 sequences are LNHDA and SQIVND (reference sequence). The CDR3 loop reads CASSNMGTDTQYF. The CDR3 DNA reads TGTGCCAGTAGTAATATGGGTACAGATACGCAGTATTTT.

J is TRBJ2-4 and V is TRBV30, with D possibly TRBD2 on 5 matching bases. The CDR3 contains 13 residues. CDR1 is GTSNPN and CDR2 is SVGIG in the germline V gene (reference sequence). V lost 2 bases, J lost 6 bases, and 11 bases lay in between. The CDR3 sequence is CAWSPGLTNIQYF. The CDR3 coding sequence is TGTGCCTGGAGTCCCGGACTCACAAACATTCAGTACTTC.

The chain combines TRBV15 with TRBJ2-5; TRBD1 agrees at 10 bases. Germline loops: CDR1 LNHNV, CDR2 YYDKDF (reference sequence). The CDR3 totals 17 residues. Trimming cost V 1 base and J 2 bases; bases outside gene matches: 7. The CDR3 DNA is TGTGCCACCAGCAGAGTGGGGACAGGGGTCCCTCAAGAGACCCAGTACTTC. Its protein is CATSRVGTGVPQETQYF.

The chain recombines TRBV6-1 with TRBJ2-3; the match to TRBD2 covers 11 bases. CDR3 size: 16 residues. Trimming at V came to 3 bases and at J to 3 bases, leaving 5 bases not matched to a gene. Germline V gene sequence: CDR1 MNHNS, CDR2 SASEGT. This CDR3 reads CASSDGLAGFTDTQYF. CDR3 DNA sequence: TGTGCCAGCAGTGACGGACTAGCGGGCTTTACAGATACGCAGTATTTT.

The CDR3 loop is CASSADQGTDTQYF. In nucleotides, the CDR3 is TGTGCCAGCAGCGCAGACCAGGGCACAGATACGCAGTATTTT. The chain employs TRBV9 and TRBJ2-3; D unclear. Germline-derived CDR1 and CDR2 are SGDLS and YYNGEE. The CDR3 totals 14 residues. Trimming took 3 bases from V and 1 from J, leaving 9 bases between them.

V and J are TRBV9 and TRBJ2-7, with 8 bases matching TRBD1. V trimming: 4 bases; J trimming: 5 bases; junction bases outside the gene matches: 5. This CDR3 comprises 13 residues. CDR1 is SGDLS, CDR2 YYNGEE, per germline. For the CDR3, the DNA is TGTGCCAGCAGCCAGGGGGCGAACGACGAGCAGTACTTC. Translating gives CASSQGANDEQYF.

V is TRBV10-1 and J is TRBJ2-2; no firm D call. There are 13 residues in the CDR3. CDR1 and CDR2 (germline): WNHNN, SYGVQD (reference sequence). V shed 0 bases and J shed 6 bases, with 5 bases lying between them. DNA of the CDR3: TGCGCCAGCAGTGAGTCCCCCGCCGGGGAGCTGTTTTTT. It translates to CASSESPAGELFF.

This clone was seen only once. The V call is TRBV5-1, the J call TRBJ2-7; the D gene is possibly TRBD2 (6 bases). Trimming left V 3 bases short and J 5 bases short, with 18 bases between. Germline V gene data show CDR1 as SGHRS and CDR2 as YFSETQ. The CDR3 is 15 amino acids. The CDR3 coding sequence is TGCGCCAGCAGCTCAGCCGGTGGGGGGATTGACGAGCAGTACTTC. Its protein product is CASSSAGGGIDEQYF.

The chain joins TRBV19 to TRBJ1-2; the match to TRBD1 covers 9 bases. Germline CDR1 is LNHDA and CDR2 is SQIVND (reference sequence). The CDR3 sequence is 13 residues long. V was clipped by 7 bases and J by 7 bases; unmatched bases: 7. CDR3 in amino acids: CASISGTGLGYTF. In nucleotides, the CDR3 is TGTGCCAGTATCTCCGGGACAGGGCTTGGCTACACCTTC.

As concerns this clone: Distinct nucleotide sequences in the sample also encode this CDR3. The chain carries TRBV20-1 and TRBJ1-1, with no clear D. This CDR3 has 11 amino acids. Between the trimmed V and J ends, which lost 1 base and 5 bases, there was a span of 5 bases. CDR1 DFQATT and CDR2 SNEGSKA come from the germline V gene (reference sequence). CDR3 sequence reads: CSARGQTEAFF. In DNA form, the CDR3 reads TGCAGTGCTAGAGGGCAGACTGAAGCTTTCTTT.